Below are 25 T cell receptor beta chains sequenced from a single sample in a study of radiotherapy plus CTLA-4 blockade in lung cancer. Produced via immunoSEQ multiplex PCR; TCRdb's table is partial and in-frame only. The repertoire holds around 44,000 clones, with roughly three quarters as singletons. The material was peripheral blood, obtained from a patient treated with radiotherapy plus ipilimumab. The receptors shown here come from a human donor with non-small cell lung cancer whose response to radiotherapy plus ipilimumab could not be evaluated.

This rearrangement joins TRBV19 to TRBJ1-2; a weak D match, TRBD1 (6 bases). Looked up from germline, CDR1 is LNHDA and CDR2 is SQIVND (reference sequence). V lost 7 bases to trimming and J lost 4 bases, with 13 bases between them. The CDR3 has 13 residues. CDR3 DNA: TGTGCCAGTACCGCGGACAGTCTCTATGGCTACACCTTC. Translating it yields CASTADSLYGYTF.

V gene TRBV7-9 combines with J gene TRBJ2-3; 7 bases match TRBD2. Germline V gene lookup returns CDR1 SEHNR and CDR2 FQNEAQ (reference sequence). This CDR3 region has 17 residues. Trimming at V came to 5 bases and at J to 3 bases, leaving 14 bases not matched to a gene. The DNA for the CDR3 is TGTGCCAGCAGCCGACGGGGAGGGTTGGGACGGACAGATACGCAGTATTTT. Translating it yields CASSRRGGLGRTDTQYF.

The CDR3 here is CAWSGGRSYNEQFF. The CDR3 nucleotides are TGTGCCTGGAGTGGGGGGCGCTCCTACAATGAGCAGTTCTTC. This sequence joins TRBV30 and TRBJ2-1, with D maybe TRBD1 (6 bases). The CDR3 loop spans 14 amino acids. V was pared by 1 base and J by 0 bases, with 7 bases between. Germline CDR1 and CDR2: GTSNPN and SVGIG (reference sequence).

In its sample, this clone was seen once. The chain uses TRBV28 and TRBJ1-2; D possibly corresponds to TRBD1 (6 bases). The CDR3 runs to 13 residues. CDR1 and CDR2 from the germline V gene are MDHEN and SYDVKM. With 3 bases removed from V and 4 bases from J, the gap between germline ends came to 9 bases. The CDR3 spells CASSLRRGYGYTF. CDR3 coding DNA: TGTGCCAGCAGTTTGCGCAGGGGCTATGGCTACACCTTC.

This sequence joins TRBV27 and TRBJ1-1, with D perhaps TRBD1 (5 bases). Germline V gives CDR1 MNHEY, CDR2 SMNVEV (reference sequence). The CDR3 has 15 amino acids. Trimming took off 2 bases at V and 5 bases at J, with 15 bases between the two ends. CDR3: CASSLIPQGGTEAFF. DNA for the CDR3: TGTGCCAGCAGTTTAATCCCCCAGGGAGGAACTGAAGCTTTCTTT.

This clone has just one count. This chain uses TRBV9 with TRBJ2-7, with a possible D match to TRBD2 (6 bases). Germline V gives CDR1 SGDLS, CDR2 YYNGEE. The CDR3 has 15 amino acids. V was shortened by 0 bases and J by 3 bases, with 13 bases between the two germline ends. The CDR3 nucleotides are TGTGCCAGCAGCGTAGCCGGGCAGGGAGGCTACGAGCAGTACTTC. It specifies CASSVAGQGGYEQYF.

The V call is TRBV4-3, the J call TRBJ2-7, with 9 bases matching TRBD1. J lost 0 bases, V lost 0 bases, and 3 bases had no gene match. The germline V gene encodes CDR1 LGHNA and CDR2 YSLEER. This CDR3 comprises 16 residues. Here the CDR3 reads CASSQDYRGLSYEQYF. The DNA of the CDR3 is TGCGCCAGCAGCCAAGACTACAGGGGGCTCTCCTACGAGCAGTACTTC.

V gene TRBV7-6 combines with J gene TRBJ2-5, with TRBD2 matching over 11 bases. CDR1 is SGHVS and CDR2 is FNYEAQ in the germline V gene. After removal of 5 bases from V and 1 base from J, the junction contained 18 bases not matched to a gene. This CDR3 comprises 20 residues. CDR3: CASSARSSGRLRGAQETQYF. CDR3 in DNA: TGTGCCAGCAGCGCCCGTTCTAGCGGGAGGCTCCGGGGTGCCCAAGAGACCCAGTACTTC.

The sample holds a few counts of this clone. The chain links TRBV4-2 to TRBJ2-1; possibly TRBD2 for D (6 bases). The germline gives CDR1 LGHNA, CDR2 YNFKEQ. This CDR3 comprises 16 residues. V lost 0 bases and J lost 1, with 10 bases in between. The CDR3 sequence is CASSQDTRGSYNEQFF. In DNA, the CDR3 is TGTGCCAGCAGCCAAGACACCCGGGGGTCCTACAATGAGCAGTTCTTC.

The V and J genes are TRBV4-1 and TRBJ1-1; D unresolved. The CDR3 has 14 amino acids. The germline gives CDR1 MGHRA, CDR2 YSYEKL. V lost 0 bases, J lost 2 bases, and 7 bases lay in between. CDR3 nucleotides: TGCGCCAGCAGCCAAGATGTAGTAAACACTGAAGCTTTCTTT. It translates to CASSQDVVNTEAFF.

The genes are TRBV5-1 and TRBJ1-4, with 12 nucleotides matching TRBD1. Per the germline V gene, CDR1 is SGHRS and CDR2 is YFSETQ. Trimming removed 0 bases from V and 8 bases from J; junction bases left unmatched: 8. The CDR3 is 17 residues long. In nucleotides, the CDR3 is TGCGCCAGCAGCTTGGATGGGACAGGGGGCGCTCGGGAAAAACTGTTTTTT. Encoded protein: CASSLDGTGGAREKLFF. Filled out from reference TRBV5-1 and TRBJ1-4, the complete variable domain reads KAGVTQTPRYLIKTRGQQVTLSCSPISGHRSVSWYQQTPGQGLQFLFEYFSETQRNKGNFPGRFSGRQFSNSRSEMNVSTLELGDSALYLCASSLDGTGGAREKLFFGSGTQLSVL.

The rearrangement uses TRBV7-2 and TRBJ2-1; TRBD2 matches 9 bases. Germline assignment: CDR1 SGHTA and CDR2 FQGNSA. With 4 bases clipped from V and 8 bases from J, the junction kept 9 bases outside the gene matches. This CDR3 has 15 amino acids. This CDR3 reads CASSSLGTSIHEQFF. CDR3 DNA sequence: TGTGCCAGCAGCTCCCTCGGGACTAGCATCCATGAGCAGTTCTTC.

The sample holds one count of this clone. This chain connects TRBV5-1 to TRBJ2-7, with 9 positions matching TRBD2. Germline assignment: CDR1 SGHRS and CDR2 YFSETQ. V was clipped by 4 bases and J by 3 bases; unmatched bases: 23. This CDR3 has 20 residues. CDR3 in amino acids: CASSRPQLGAAAGGVYEQYF. The CDR3 DNA is TGCGCCAGCAGCCGTCCCCAGCTGGGGGCTGCGGCGGGAGGGGTCTACGAGCAGTACTTC.

The chain uses TRBV29-1 and TRBJ2-7, with 7 bases lining up with TRBD1. Trimming removed 7 bases from V and 1 base from J; junction bases left unmatched: 4. The CDR3 extends over 12 amino acids. Germline CDR1 and CDR2: SQVTM and ANQGSEA. The CDR3 spells CSASGQSYEQYF. The CDR3 nucleotides read TGCAGCGCTTCGGGACAGTCCTACGAGCAGTACTTC.

The genes are TRBV6-5 and TRBJ1-1; tentatively, D is TRBD1 (6 bases). Germline assignment: CDR1 MNHEY and CDR2 SVGAGI. The CDR3 runs 12 residues. V lost 2 bases and J lost 8, with 9 bases in between. The CDR3 loop is CASSYLGAEAFF. The DNA of the CDR3 is TGTGCCAGCAGTTACCTGGGGGCCGAAGCTTTCTTT.

The chain joins TRBV11-2 to TRBJ1-6, with 7 bases lining up with TRBD1. CDR1 and CDR2 (germline): SGHAT, FQNNGV. The CDR3 is 18 amino acids. V was clipped by 5 bases and J by 7 bases; unmatched bases: 17. The CDR3 nucleotides read TGTGCCAGCAGCAACCGAGCGCCGACAGGGAGTATCAATTCACCCCTCCACTTT. It specifies CASSNRAPTGSINSPLHF.

This clone was seen only a few times. The chain recombines TRBV5-1 with TRBJ1-2; a possible D gene is TRBD1 (5 bases). Trimming took off 0 bases at V and 7 bases at J, with 13 bases between the two ends. Germline CDR1 SGHRS, CDR2 YFSETQ. The CDR3 consists of 14 residues. The CDR3: CASSLGRGTGGYTF. CDR3 bases: TGCGCCAGCAGCTTGGGACGGGGGACGGGTGGCTACACCTTC.

J is TRBJ2-5 and V is TRBV6-5; D not certain. The end of the DNA aligns better with TRBJ2-7, so the J call may be wrong. The CDR3 runs 14 residues. The germline gives CDR1 MNHEY, CDR2 SVGAGI. CDR3 region: CASSYSGSSYEQYF. The DNA for the CDR3 is TGTGCCAGCAGTTACTCGGGCAGCTCCTACGAGCAGTACTTC.

The chain joins TRBV28 to TRBJ1-2; D remains unclear. The CDR3 consists of 15 residues. Per the germline V gene, CDR1 is MDHEN and CDR2 is SYDVKM. V gave up 7 bases and J gave up 5 bases, with 20 bases separating them. The CDR3 DNA sequence: TGTGCCAGCAACACCGGAACGCCTAGGTTATATGGCTACACCTTC. This encodes CASNTGTPRLYGYTF.

This sequence joins TRBV27 and TRBJ1-1; a weak D match, TRBD1 (5 bases). V dropped 0 bases and J dropped 8 bases, with 10 bases sitting between them. In germline, CDR1 is MNHEY, CDR2 SMNVEV (reference sequence). The CDR3 is made up of 13 amino acids. The CDR3: CASSLSGALEAFF. The CDR3 nucleotides are TGTGCCAGCAGTTTATCTGGGGCCCTCGAAGCTTTCTTT.

A single count supports this clone. J is TRBJ2-3 and V is TRBV7-2, with 9 nucleotides matching TRBD2. V was pared by 1 base and J by 10 bases, with 6 bases of the junction left unmatched. The CDR3 is made up of 14 amino acids. Germline V gene lookup returns CDR1 SGHTA and CDR2 FQGNSA. The CDR3 protein is CASSLELSGGAQYF. CDR3 in DNA: TGTGCCAGCAGCTTAGAACTTAGCGGGGGTGCGCAGTATTTT. The whole variable domain, filled in from reference TRBV7-2 and TRBJ2-3, reads GAGVSQSPSNKVTEKGKDVELRCDPISGHTALYWYRQSLGQGLEFLIYFQGNSAPDKSGLPSDRFSAERTGGSVSTLTIQRTQQEDSAVYLCASSLELSGGAQYFGPGTRLTVL.

The CDR3 bases are TGCGCCAGCGGAACTGGCGGGGGGGCTGGAGAGACCCAGTACTTC. It translates to CASGTGGGAGETQYF. The chain links TRBV5-1 to TRBJ2-5; 9 positions match TRBD2. CDR1 and CDR2 (germline): SGHRS, YFSETQ. This CDR3 spans 15 amino acids. Trimming cost V 7 bases and J 4 bases; bases outside gene matches: 11.

The CDR3 region has the DNA TGTGCCAGCAGTTACTCGGGACAGTTGGGTGAAGCTTTCTTT. Protein: CASSYSGQLGEAFF. V usage is TRBV6-6 and J usage is TRBJ1-1, with 7 positions matching TRBD1. CDR3 length: 14 residues. V shed 0 bases and J 7 bases; nucleotides not matched to a gene: 5. CDR1 and CDR2 (germline): MNHNY, SVGAGI (reference sequence).

This chain uses TRBV28 with TRBJ1-3; no clear D gene. CDR1 and CDR2 (germline): MDHEN, SYDVKM. The CDR3 sequence is 15 residues long. Trimming took 6 bases from V and 0 from J, leaving 12 bases between them. In DNA, the CDR3 is TGTGCCAGCAGGGTAGGGAGCACCTCTGGAAACACCATATATTTT. Protein: CASRVGSTSGNTIYF.

This clone was seen only a few times. In nucleotides, the CDR3 is TGTGCCAGCTCACCACTTTCCGGGACAGCCACCTACGAGCAGTACTTC. Translation: CASSPLSGTATYEQYF. This chain uses TRBV18 with TRBJ2-7; 7 positions agree with TRBD1. CDR1 is KGHSH, CDR2 LQKENI, per germline. The J segment lost 2 bases and the V segment lost 1 base, leaving 8 bases of the junction unmatched. The CDR3 loop spans 16 amino acids.